This TCR beta chain was captured by sequencing in a study of shared clonotypes between healthy human individuals. Using immunoSEQ multiplex PCR, the repertoire was profiled, and TCRdb retains in-frame clones only, with some absent. The sample carries under 2.5 million clones, less than 95% recorded once. The sample consisted of naive CD4+ T cells from PBMCs. Subset given: CD45RA+ positively selected. This receptor was obtained from a young man in good health. Some clones in this sample may be carry-over from other donors' samples.

For the CDR3, the DNA is TGCGCCAGCAGCTTACAGCGGGGGCCGACGCAGTATTTT. As protein: CASSLQRGPTQYF. The chain carries TRBV5-1 and TRBJ2-3; 8 nucleotides match TRBD2. Germline V gene data show CDR1 as SGHRS and CDR2 as YFSETQ. The J segment lost 9 bases and the V segment lost 2 bases, leaving 5 bases of the junction unmatched. This CDR3 comprises 13 residues. The whole variable domain, filled in from reference TRBV5-1 and TRBJ2-3, reads KAGVTQTPRYLIKTRGQQVTLSCSPISGHRSVSWYQQTPGQGLQFLFEYFSETQRNKGNFPGRFSGRQFSNSRSEMNVSTLELGDSALYLCASSLQRGPTQYFGPGTRLTVL.